Shown below are 24 T cell receptor beta chains from a single sample sequenced in a study of shared clonotypes between healthy human individuals. Measured with immunoSEQ multiplex PCR; TCRdb has only the in-frame clones, and not every one. The repertoire consists of about 2.4 million clones, with 90% to 95% occurring once and the leading ten covering about 0.34%. Sequences were obtained from naive CD4+ T cells from PBMCs. Sample subset: CD45RA+ positively selected. Source of these receptors: a man between 18 and 29 years old in good health. Some clones in this sample may be carry-over from other donors' samples.

This chain uses TRBV7-9 with TRBJ2-3; the D gene could be TRBD1 or TRBD2 (5 bases each). The CDR3 is made up of 15 amino acids. Germline values: CDR1 SEHNR, CDR2 FQNEAQ (reference sequence). Deletions cut 4 bases from V and 0 bases from J, with 11 bases between. The CDR3 protein is CASSSDRDSTDTQYF. CDR3 nucleotides: TGTGCCAGCAGCTCCGACCGGGACAGCACAGATACGCAGTATTTT. The full variable domain, in which reference TRBV7-9 and TRBJ2-3 provide the parts outside the CDR3, is DTGVSQNPRHKITKRGQNVTFRCDPISEHNRLYWYRQTLGQGPEFLTYFQNEAQLEKSRLLSDRFSAERPKGSFSTLEIQRTEQGDSAMYLCASSSDRDSTDTQYFGPGTRLTVL.

The chain carries TRBV7-9 and TRBJ1-1; 9 bases are shared with TRBD1. This CDR3 spans 13 amino acids. The ends lost 0 bases at V and 12 bases at J; junction bases unmatched: 5. CDR1 and CDR2 (germline): SEHNR, FQNEAQ (reference sequence). This CDR3 is CASSLAEGQGTFF. CDR3 DNA sequence: TGTGCCAGCAGCTTAGCCGAAGGACAGGGGACTTTCTTT.

V usage is TRBV5-1 and J usage is TRBJ2-7, with D possibly matching TRBD1 (5 bases). CDR1 SGHRS and CDR2 YFSETQ come from the germline V gene. Trimming pared 4 bases from V and 9 bases from J, leaving 14 bases between. The CDR3 has 12 amino acids. The DNA of the CDR3 is TGCGCCAGCAGCCTTCAGGGATCCGGGCAGTACTTC. Amino acid sequence: CASSLQGSGQYF.

The chain links TRBV19 to TRBJ1-3, with D possibly TRBD1 on 5 matching bases. The V end was cut by 7 bases, the J end by 10 bases, with 11 bases between. The CDR3 is made up of 11 amino acids. Looked up from germline, CDR1 is LNHDA and CDR2 is SQIVND (reference sequence). The CDR3 DNA reads as TGTGCCAGTATTTGGGGGAAGACCATATATTTT. This gives the protein CASIWGKTIYF.

The chain links TRBV28 to TRBJ2-5; the match to TRBD1 covers 10 bases. Germline assignment: CDR1 MDHEN and CDR2 SYDVKM. V lost 6 bases to trimming and J lost 4 bases; unmatched junction nucleotides: 14. The CDR3 contains 17 residues. The CDR3 coding sequence is TGTGCCAGCAGCCAAGCCTACGGGACAGGGGAAGGAGAGACCCAGTACTTC. Translated, it gives CASSQAYGTGEGETQYF. The variable domain in full, with the rest retrieved from reference TRBV28 and TRBJ2-5, is DVKVTQSSRYLVKRTGEKVFLECVQDMDHENMFWYRQDPGLGLRLIYFSYDVKMKEKGDIPEGYSVSREKKERFSLILESASTNQTSMYLCASSQAYGTGEGETQYFGPGTRLLVL.

V gene TRBV5-8 combines with J gene TRBJ1-3; D gene ambiguous. The CDR3 has 14 residues. Germline CDR1 is SGHTS and CDR2 is YDEGEE. With 0 bases removed from V and 4 bases from J, the gap between germline ends came to 8 bases. CDR3 bases: TGTGCCAGCAGCTTGGGTCTCGCGGGAAACACCATATATTTT. This codes for CASSLGLAGNTIYF.

The chain has TRBV9 and TRBJ2-2, with no clear D. CDR1 and CDR2 (germline): SGDLS, YYNGEE. The CDR3 has 15 amino acids. The ends were cut back, 4 bases at V and 0 bases at J, with 10 bases in the middle. The CDR3: CASSNRASNTGELFF. The CDR3 nucleotides are TGTGCCAGCAGCAACCGGGCCTCGAACACCGGGGAGCTGTTTTTT.

J is TRBJ1-2 and V is TRBV10-3; 7 nucleotides line up with TRBD1. The CDR3 totals 14 residues. The germline V gene encodes CDR1 ENHRY and CDR2 SYGVKD. V shed 3 bases, J shed 6 bases, and the junction held 7 bases outside the gene matches. CDR3 nucleotides: TGTGCCATCAGTGAAGGGGGCAACGGGGATGGCTACACCTTC. This sequence encodes CAISEGGNGDGYTF.

The chain employs TRBV5-4 and TRBJ2-5, with TRBD2 identical over 9 bases. Trimming at V came to 3 bases and at J to 4 bases, leaving 10 bases not matched to a gene. The CDR3 totals 16 residues. From germline, CDR1 is SGHNT and CDR2 YYREEE (reference sequence). CDR3 in DNA: TGTGCCAGCAGCTCGGTACGCGGGGGGGTCGGAGAGACCCAGTACTTC. This translates into CASSSVRGGVGETQYF.

The chain uses TRBV4-2 and TRBJ2-7; D perhaps matches TRBD1 (6 bases). The CDR3 loop spans 13 amino acids. From germline, CDR1 is LGHNA and CDR2 YNFKEQ. Deletions cut 1 base from V and 5 bases from J, with 9 bases between. The CDR3 reads CASSQVGADEQYF. DNA for the CDR3: TGTGCCAGCAGCCAAGTGGGGGCAGACGAGCAGTACTTC.

This sequence joins TRBV2 and TRBJ1-2; D gene unclear. The CDR3 contains 15 residues. Germline V CDR1 and CDR2: SNHLY, FYNNEI. V dropped 6 bases and J dropped 4 bases, with 18 bases sitting between them. CDR3 in amino acids: CASSEIGKGIYGYTF. The CDR3 bases are TGTGCCAGCAGCGAAATCGGAAAAGGGATCTATGGCTACACCTTC.

With respect to this clone: This sample also contains other DNA sequences that code for the same CDR3. J is TRBJ2-5 and V is TRBV18, with a possible D match to TRBD1 (6 bases). The V and J ends lost 6 bases and 2 bases respectively, with 10 bases between them. There are 13 residues in the CDR3. Germline V gene lookup returns CDR1 KGHSH and CDR2 LQKENI. Here the CDR3 reads CASSPGQQETQYF. The CDR3, as DNA: TGTGCCAGCTCCCCCGGACAGCAAGAGACCCAGTACTTC.

The chain joins TRBV19 to TRBJ1-5; TRBD1 agrees at 9 bases. V was pared by 7 bases and J by 0 bases, with 7 bases of the junction left unmatched. The CDR3 runs to 16 residues. In germline, CDR1 is LNHDA, CDR2 SQIVND (reference sequence). The CDR3 DNA sequence: TGTGCCAGTACGGACAGGGGCGGCCATAGCAATCAGCCCCAGCATTTT. It translates to CASTDRGGHSNQPQHF.

This clone was recorded only once. The chain uses TRBV9 and TRBJ2-3, with no clear D. The germline gives CDR1 SGDLS, CDR2 YYNGEE. CDR3 length: 15 amino acids. V was clipped by 0 bases and J by 0 bases, with 8 bases between them. The CDR3 here is CASSVDFSSTDTQYF. The CDR3 coding sequence is TGTGCCAGCAGCGTAGATTTCAGCAGCACAGATACGCAGTATTTT.

V is TRBV2 and J is TRBJ1-5; maybe TRBD1 (6 bases). Germline values: CDR1 SNHLY, CDR2 FYNNEI. CDR3 size: 14 residues. With 5 bases removed from V and 4 bases from J, the gap between germline ends came to 12 bases. DNA for the CDR3: TGTGCCAGCAGTTCCAACAGGGCTAATCAGCCCCAGCATTTT. This encodes CASSSNRANQPQHF.

The DNA of the CDR3 is TGTGCCAGCAGCCTCCGGCAGGGAGGTAGCGACGAGCAGTACTTC. As protein: CASSLRQGGSDEQYF. V and J are TRBV6-1 and TRBJ2-7; perhaps TRBD2 as D (6 bases). This CDR3 is built from 15 residues. Germline V gives CDR1 MNHNS, CDR2 SASEGT. V lost 6 bases, J lost 5 bases, and 20 bases lay in between.

V usage is TRBV7-3 and J usage is TRBJ2-3; no reliable D call. CDR1 SGHTA and CDR2 FQGTGA come from the germline V gene. CDR3 length equals 16 residues. The V end lost 0 bases, the J end lost 2 bases, and 12 bases lay between the germline ends. The CDR3 loop is CASSLTPVSTTDTQYF. The CDR3 DNA reads TGTGCCAGCAGCTTAACCCCAGTCTCGACCACAGATACGCAGTATTTT.

J is TRBJ2-3 and V is TRBV6-6, with a possible D match to TRBD2 (7 bases). Germline loops: CDR1 MNHNY, CDR2 SVGAGI (reference sequence). The CDR3 extends over 16 amino acids. The V end was cut by 2 bases, the J end by 1 base, with 13 bases between. The CDR3 DNA reads TGTGCCAGCAGTTACAAGAGGGGGGGGCGCACAGATACGCAGTATTTT. It translates to CASSYKRGGRTDTQYF.

J is TRBJ2-2 and V is TRBV14, with TRBD2 matching 9 bases. There are 17 residues in the CDR3. The germline CDR1 and CDR2 sequences are SGHDN and FVKESK. V was pared by 4 bases and J by 0 bases, with 6 bases of the junction left unmatched. This CDR3 is CASSPRASGTNTGELFF. In nucleotides, the CDR3 is TGTGCCAGCAGCCCTCGGGCTAGCGGGACGAACACCGGGGAGCTGTTTTTT. Supplemented by reference TRBV14 and TRBJ2-2, the full variable domain reads EAGVTQFPSHSVIEKGQTVTLRCDPISGHDNLYWYRRVMGKEIKFLLHFVKESKQDESGMPNNRFLAERTGGTYSTLKVQPAELEDSGVYFCASSPRASGTNTGELFFGEGSRLTVL.

This chain joins TRBV30 and TRBJ2-3, with 14 bases aligning to TRBD2. From germline, CDR1 is GTSNPN and CDR2 SVGIG (reference sequence). The CDR3 totals 16 residues. The trim removed 2 bases at V and 3 bases at J, leaving 4 bases unmatched. The CDR3 nucleotides are TGTGCCTGGAGTAAGACTAGCGGGAGGGGGACAGATACGCAGTATTTT. The encoded protein is CAWSKTSGRGTDTQYF.

This chain joins TRBV4-3 and TRBJ1-2, with a possible D match to TRBD1 (5 bases). Trimming removed 3 bases at V and 4 bases at J, with 18 bases between. This CDR3 contains 16 residues. In germline, CDR1 is LGHNA, CDR2 YSLEER. The CDR3 DNA sequence: TGCGCCAGCAGCCATGAGGGGCCCCCATCCTTCTATGGCTACACCTTC. Protein sequence: CASSHEGPPSFYGYTF.

The gene calls are TRBV6-1 and TRBJ1-2; D may be TRBD1 (5 bases). Germline CDR1 MNHNS, CDR2 SASEGT. The CDR3 length is 13 residues. V shed 1 base and J shed 5 bases, with 8 bases lying between them. In nucleotides, the CDR3 is TGTGCCAGCAGTGAAGGCAGGGTTTATGGCTACACCTTC. It encodes CASSEGRVYGYTF.

The chain employs TRBV5-4 and TRBJ2-5; the match to TRBD2 covers 9 bases. From germline, CDR1 is SGHNT and CDR2 YYREEE (reference sequence). J was trimmed by 2 bases and V by 4 bases; bases with no gene match: 6. CDR3 size: 15 residues. CDR3 residues: CASSPAGGVQETQYF. DNA of the CDR3: TGTGCCAGCAGCCCAGCGGGAGGCGTACAAGAGACCCAGTACTTC.

The rearrangement links TRBV7-6 to TRBJ2-7; D is ambiguous. Trimming took off 5 bases at V and 12 bases at J, with 23 bases between the two ends. The CDR3 has 14 residues. Germline V gene lookup returns CDR1 SGHVS and CDR2 FNYEAQ. In DNA form, the CDR3 reads TGTGCCAGCAGCCCCTCCCGGACCGGGTTTGTACCGTACTTC. It translates to CASSPSRTGFVPYF.